Following are 20 T cell receptor beta chains from one sample sequenced in a study of cytomegalovirus exposure and HLA in healthy donors. A multiplex PCR was run with 60 Vbeta primers and 13 Jbeta primers. The method was immunoSEQ multiplex PCR; TCRdb's version includes in-frame clones alone and lacks a portion of them. The sample has under 200,000 clones; 80% to 85% are singletons. Sequencing used PBMCs. These TCRs come from a boy aged 2 to 9 in good health and CMV-seronegative.

The CDR3 nucleotides are TGTGCCAGCAGTTTATCGGCAACCTACGAGCAGTACTTC. It translates to CASSLSATYEQYF. The chain links TRBV27 to TRBJ2-7; D gene ambiguous. Germline CDR1 and CDR2: MNHEY and SMNVEV (reference sequence). CDR3 size: 13 residues. V was clipped by 0 bases and J by 2 bases, with 5 bases between them.

The V call is TRBV6-1, the J call TRBJ2-2; D is uncertain. The CDR3 consists of 17 residues. V lost 4 bases and J lost 0, with 15 bases in between. Per the germline V gene, CDR1 is MNHNS and CDR2 is SASEGT. CDR3 residues: CASSVTAVRPNTGELFF. The CDR3 DNA reads TGTGCCAGCAGTGTCACAGCTGTTCGTCCGAACACCGGGGAGCTGTTTTTT.

This clone was recorded a few times. The gene calls are TRBV10-1 and TRBJ2-7, with 11 bases matching TRBD2. Germline loops: CDR1 WNHNN, CDR2 SYGVQD (reference sequence). V lost 3 bases to trimming and J lost 7 bases; unmatched junction nucleotides: 11. The CDR3 runs 16 residues. The CDR3 sequence is CASSEDLAGGPKEQYF. CDR3 sequence (DNA): TGCGCCAGCAGTGAAGATTTAGCGGGAGGGCCGAAAGAGCAGTACTTC.

The V gene is TRBV15, the J gene TRBJ2-7; 10 bases align to TRBD2. The CDR3 extends over 14 amino acids. Germline-derived CDR1 and CDR2 are LNHNV and YYDKDF (reference sequence). The DNA for the CDR3 is TGTGTCCCGCTCAGCGGGAGGGAATCCTACGAGCAGTACTTC. Protein sequence: CVPLSGRESYEQYF.

The rearrangement uses TRBV5-8 and TRBJ2-7; D unclear. The CDR3 contains 14 residues. CDR1 and CDR2 (germline): SGHTS, YDEGEE. Trimming took off 6 bases at V and 4 bases at J, with 17 bases between the two ends. The CDR3 DNA is TGTGCCAGCACCGGCTACTCTCCGGAGTACGAGCAGTACTTC. This encodes CASTGYSPEYEQYF.

This clone came up once. V gene TRBV5-1 combines with J gene TRBJ2-1; TRBD2 matches at 7 bases. J lost 7 bases, V lost 5 bases, and 3 bases had no gene match. The germline V gene encodes CDR1 SGHRS and CDR2 YFSETQ. This CDR3 region has 12 residues. The CDR3 region is CASRGGENEQFF. The DNA for the CDR3 is TGCGCCAGCAGGGGAGGGGAGAATGAGCAGTTCTTC.

V is TRBV28 and J is TRBJ1-4; 7 bases are a match to TRBD1. V shed 3 bases, J shed 6 bases, and the junction held 4 bases outside the gene matches. The CDR3 runs to 14 residues. Germline V CDR1 and CDR2: MDHEN, SYDVKM. DNA of the CDR3: TGTGCCAGCAGTTTCGTCACAGGGGATGAAAAACTGTTTTTT. Encoded protein: CASSFVTGDEKLFF.

This chain's CDR3 is CSVVVLATVDEQYF. DNA of the CDR3: TGCAGCGTTGTAGTGCTAGCGACAGTCGACGAGCAGTACTTC. The chain links TRBV29-1 to TRBJ2-7, with D possibly being TRBD2 (6 bases). Germline CDR1 reads SQVTM; CDR2 reads ANQGSEA. Trimming pared 4 bases from V and 5 bases from J, leaving 18 bases between. The CDR3 consists of 14 residues.

The chain is built from TRBV2 and TRBJ2-3; 11 nucleotides line up with TRBD2. Germline CDR1 reads SNHLY; CDR2 reads FYNNEI. The CDR3 runs 18 residues. V was clipped by 2 bases and J by 5 bases; unmatched bases: 12. The CDR3: CASSETSGRAPSEDTQYF. The DNA of the CDR3 is TGTGCCAGCAGTGAAACTAGCGGGAGAGCCCCCTCGGAAGATACGCAGTATTTT.

The V gene is TRBV27, the J gene TRBJ1-5; 9 nucleotides align to TRBD1. The CDR3 is 16 amino acids. Germline CDR1 reads MNHEY; CDR2 reads SMNVEV (reference sequence). The trim removed 5 bases at V and 2 bases at J, leaving 7 bases unmatched. The CDR3 spells CASSPRDRVGNQPQHF. The CDR3 DNA follows: TGTGCCAGCAGTCCCCGGGACAGGGTAGGCAATCAGCCCCAGCATTTT.

This rearrangement joins TRBV19 to TRBJ2-3, with D maybe TRBD2 (6 bases). This CDR3 has 16 residues. Trimming cost V 4 bases and J 1 base, with 15 bases left between them. Germline lookup yields CDR1 LNHDA and CDR2 SQIVND (reference sequence). DNA for the CDR3: TGTGCCAGTAGTACCCATGTCGGGAGAGGCACAGATACGCAGTATTTT. This codes for CASSTHVGRGTDTQYF.

The chain couples TRBV10-2 to TRBJ2-1; D call uncertain. The CDR3 loop spans 12 amino acids. CDR1 WSHSY and CDR2 SAAADI come from the germline V gene. V was shortened by 1 base and J by 8 bases, with 6 bases between the two germline ends. The CDR3 DNA is TGCGCCAGCAGTGAGTATCGGGATGAGCAGTTCTTC. As protein: CASSEYRDEQFF.

This clone has only a few counts. The chain uses TRBV4-2 and TRBJ2-7, with 8 positions matching TRBD2. V was clipped by 0 bases and J by 0 bases; unmatched bases: 7. Per germline, CDR1 LGHNA and CDR2 YNFKEQ. This CDR3 has 17 residues. CDR3 loop: CASSQDIGAGASYEQYF. CDR3 DNA sequence: TGTGCCAGCAGCCAAGACATCGGAGCGGGAGCCTCCTACGAGCAGTACTTC.

The CDR3 is CSVNKGGQGDTQYF. The CDR3 coding sequence is TGCAGCGTGAATAAGGGGGGACAGGGCGATACGCAGTATTTT. The chain is built from TRBV29-1 and TRBJ2-3; 9 bases are a match to TRBD1. CDR3 length equals 14 residues. The ends lost 6 bases at V and 6 bases at J; junction bases unmatched: 10. Germline V lookup: CDR1 SQVTM, CDR2 ANQGSEA.

The CDR3 DNA reads TGTGCCAGCAGCCGCGGGACTAGCGGGTACGAGCAGTACTTC. Its translation: CASSRGTSGYEQYF. The J gene is TRBJ2-7, the V gene TRBV11-2; 12 bases are a match to TRBD2. CDR3 length equals 14 residues. The trim removed 5 bases at V and 4 bases at J, leaving 3 bases unmatched. The germline V gene has CDR1 SGHAT and CDR2 FQNNGV.

The chain combines TRBV7-9 with TRBJ2-7, with D possibly TRBD1 on 5 matching bases. CDR1 is SEHNR, CDR2 FQNEAQ, per germline (reference sequence). Trimming left V 3 bases short and J 0 bases short, with 12 bases between. The CDR3 runs to 15 residues. Here the CDR3 DNA reads TGTGCCAGCAGCTTGACCACAGGAGTCTCCTACGAGCAGTACTTC. Translated: CASSLTTGVSYEQYF. The whole variable domain, filled in from reference TRBV7-9 and TRBJ2-7, reads DTGVSQNPRHKITKRGQNVTFRCDPISEHNRLYWYRQTLGQGPEFLTYFQNEAQLEKSRLLSDRFSAERPKGSFSTLEIQRTEQGDSAMYLCASSLTTGVSYEQYFGPGTRLTVT.

The chain uses TRBV4-1 and TRBJ1-5, with D tentatively TRBD1 (5 bases). The germline V gene has CDR1 MGHRA and CDR2 YSYEKL. The CDR3 covers 15 residues. V was clipped by 4 bases and J by 0 bases, with 10 bases between them. CDR3 protein: CASSPNGASNQPQHF. CDR3 nucleotide sequence: TGCGCCAGCAGCCCAAATGGGGCTAGCAATCAGCCCCAGCATTTT.

CDR3 sequence (DNA): TGTGCCAGCATTCCTAGCGGTAGCACAGATACGCAGTATTTT. Its translation: CASIPSGSTDTQYF. The chain recombines TRBV2 with TRBJ2-3; 7 bases are a match to TRBD2. This CDR3 is 14 amino acids long. The germline gives CDR1 SNHLY, CDR2 FYNNEI. Losses at the gene ends were 7 bases for V and 0 bases for J; bases not matched to a gene: 4.

This chain links TRBV6-5 with TRBJ1-3, with 10 nucleotides matching TRBD1. V gave up 6 bases and J gave up 8 bases; unmatched junction bases: 10. This CDR3 region has 15 residues. Germline V gene sequence: CDR1 MNHEY, CDR2 SVGAGI. The CDR3 here is CASSIGTGEWDTIYF. The CDR3 nucleotides are TGTGCCAGCAGCATCGGGACAGGGGAATGGGACACCATATATTTT.

V and J are TRBV10-3 and TRBJ1-5, with a weak D call TRBD1 (5 bases). CDR1 and CDR2 from the germline V gene are ENHRY and SYGVKD. The V end was cut by 4 bases, the J end by 7 bases, with 14 bases between. The CDR3 is 14 amino acids. The CDR3 here is CAISAGPSPQPQHF. CDR3 nucleotide sequence: TGTGCCATCAGTGCAGGGCCGTCACCGCAGCCCCAGCATTTT.